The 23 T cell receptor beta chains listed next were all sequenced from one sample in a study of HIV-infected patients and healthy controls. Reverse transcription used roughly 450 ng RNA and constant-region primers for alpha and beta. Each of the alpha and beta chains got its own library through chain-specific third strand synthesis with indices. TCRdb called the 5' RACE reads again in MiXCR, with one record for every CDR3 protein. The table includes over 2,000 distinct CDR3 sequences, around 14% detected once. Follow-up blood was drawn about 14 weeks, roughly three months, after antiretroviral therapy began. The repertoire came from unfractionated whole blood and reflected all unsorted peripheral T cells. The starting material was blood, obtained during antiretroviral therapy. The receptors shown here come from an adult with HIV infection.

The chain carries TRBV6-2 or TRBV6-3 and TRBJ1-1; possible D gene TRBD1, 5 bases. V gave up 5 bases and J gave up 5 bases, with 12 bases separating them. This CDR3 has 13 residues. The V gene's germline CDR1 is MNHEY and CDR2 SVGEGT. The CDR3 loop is CASSPGSWTEAFF. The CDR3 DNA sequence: TGTGCCAGCAGTCCAGGGTCGTGGACTGAAGCTTTCTTT.

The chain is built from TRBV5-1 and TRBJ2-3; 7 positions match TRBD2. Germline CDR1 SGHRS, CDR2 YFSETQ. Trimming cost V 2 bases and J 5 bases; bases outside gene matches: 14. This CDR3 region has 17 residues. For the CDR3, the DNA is TGCGCCAGCAGCTTTCCCCCCGGGGCGGGAGAAGAAGATACGCAGTATTTT. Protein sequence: CASSFPPGAGEEDTQYF.

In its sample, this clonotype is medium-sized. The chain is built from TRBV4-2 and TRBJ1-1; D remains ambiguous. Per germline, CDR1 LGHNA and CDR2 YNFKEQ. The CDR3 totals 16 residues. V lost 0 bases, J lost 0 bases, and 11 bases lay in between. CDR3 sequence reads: CASSQDILAVNTEAFF. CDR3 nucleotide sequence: TGTGCCAGCAGCCAAGACATTCTCGCCGTGAACACTGAAGCTTTCTTT.

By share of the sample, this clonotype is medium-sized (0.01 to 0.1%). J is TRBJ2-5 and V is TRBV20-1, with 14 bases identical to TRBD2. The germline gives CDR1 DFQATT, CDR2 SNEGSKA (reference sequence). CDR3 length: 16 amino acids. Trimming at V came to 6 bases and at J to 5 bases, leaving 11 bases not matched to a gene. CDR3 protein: CSALAPRLAGGETQYF. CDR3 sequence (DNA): TGCAGTGCGCTGGCCCCAAGACTAGCGGGAGGGGAGACCCAGTACTTC.

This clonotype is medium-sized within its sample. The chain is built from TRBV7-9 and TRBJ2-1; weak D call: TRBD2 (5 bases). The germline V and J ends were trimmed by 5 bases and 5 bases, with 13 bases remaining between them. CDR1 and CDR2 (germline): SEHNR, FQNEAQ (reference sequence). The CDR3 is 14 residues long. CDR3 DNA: TGTGCCAGCAGCCTCCTAGCTGTCAACAATGAGCAGTTCTTC. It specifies CASSLLAVNNEQFF.

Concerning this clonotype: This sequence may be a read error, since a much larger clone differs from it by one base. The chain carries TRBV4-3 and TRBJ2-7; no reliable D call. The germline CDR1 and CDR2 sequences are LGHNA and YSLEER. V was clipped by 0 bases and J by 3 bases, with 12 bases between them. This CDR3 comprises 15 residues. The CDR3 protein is CASSQERVGLYEQYF. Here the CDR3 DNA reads TGCGCCAGCAGCCAAGAACGCGTTGGCCTCTACGAGCAGTACTTC.

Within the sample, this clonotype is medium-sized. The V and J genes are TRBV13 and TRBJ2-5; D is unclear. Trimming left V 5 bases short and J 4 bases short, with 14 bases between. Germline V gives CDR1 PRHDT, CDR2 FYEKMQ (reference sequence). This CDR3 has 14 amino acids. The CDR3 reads CASSPLRAIETQYF. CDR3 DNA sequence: TGTGCCAGCAGCCCCCTCCGGGCCATAGAGACCCAGTACTTC.

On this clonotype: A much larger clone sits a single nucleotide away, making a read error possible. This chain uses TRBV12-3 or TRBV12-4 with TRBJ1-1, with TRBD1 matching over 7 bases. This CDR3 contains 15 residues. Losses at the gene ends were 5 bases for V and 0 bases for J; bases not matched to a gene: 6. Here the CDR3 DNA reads TGTGCCAGCAGTGGTCAGGGGGATGTGAACACTGAAGCTTTCTTT. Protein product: CASSGQGDVNTEAFF.

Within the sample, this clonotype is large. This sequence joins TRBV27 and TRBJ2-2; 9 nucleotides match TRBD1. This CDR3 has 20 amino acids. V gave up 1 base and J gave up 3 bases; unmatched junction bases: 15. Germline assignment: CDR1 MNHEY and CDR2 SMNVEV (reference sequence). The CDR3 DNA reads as TGTGCCAGCAGTTTATTAGGGACAGGGTGGTTTCCGAAGGACACCGGGGAGCTGTTTTTT. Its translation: CASSLLGTGWFPKDTGELFF.

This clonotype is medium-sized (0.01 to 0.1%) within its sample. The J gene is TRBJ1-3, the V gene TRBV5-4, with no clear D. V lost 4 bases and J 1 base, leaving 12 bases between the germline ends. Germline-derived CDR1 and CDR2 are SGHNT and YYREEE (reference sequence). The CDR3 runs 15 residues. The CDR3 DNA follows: TGTGCCAGCAGCCCTACCGGGAGTTCTGGAAACACCATATATTTT. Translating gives CASSPTGSSGNTIYF.

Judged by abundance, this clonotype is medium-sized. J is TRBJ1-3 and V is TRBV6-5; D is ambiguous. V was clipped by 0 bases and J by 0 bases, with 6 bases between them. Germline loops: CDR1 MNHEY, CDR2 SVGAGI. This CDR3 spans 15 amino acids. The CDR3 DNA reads TGTGCCAGCAGTTACTCACCAGGCTCTGGAAACACCATATATTTT. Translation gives CASSYSPGSGNTIYF.

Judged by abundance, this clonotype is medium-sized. The CDR3: CASSPTLAGGQGTQYF. Written as DNA, the CDR3 is TGTGCCAGCAGCCCGACCCTAGCGGGGGGCCAGGGTACGCAGTATTTT. The genes are TRBV7-2 and TRBJ2-3; 11 bases match TRBD2. The CDR3 covers 16 residues. Per the germline V gene, CDR1 is SGHTA and CDR2 is FQGNSA. V was pared by 5 bases and J by 8 bases, with 12 bases of the junction left unmatched.

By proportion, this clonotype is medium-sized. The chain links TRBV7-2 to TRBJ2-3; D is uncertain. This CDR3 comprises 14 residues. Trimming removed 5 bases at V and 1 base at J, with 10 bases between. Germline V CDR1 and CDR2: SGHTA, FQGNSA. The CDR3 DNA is TGTGCCAGCAGCCCCCTGCCGGGCACAGATACGCAGTATTTT. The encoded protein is CASSPLPGTDTQYF.

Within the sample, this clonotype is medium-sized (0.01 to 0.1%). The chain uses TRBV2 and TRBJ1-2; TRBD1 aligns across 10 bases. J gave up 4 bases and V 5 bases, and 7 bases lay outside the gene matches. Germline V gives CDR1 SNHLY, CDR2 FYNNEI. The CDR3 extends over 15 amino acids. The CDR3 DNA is TGTGCCAGCAGTCAGCCCCGGACAGGGGGCTATGGCTACACCTTC. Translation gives CASSQPRTGGYGYTF.

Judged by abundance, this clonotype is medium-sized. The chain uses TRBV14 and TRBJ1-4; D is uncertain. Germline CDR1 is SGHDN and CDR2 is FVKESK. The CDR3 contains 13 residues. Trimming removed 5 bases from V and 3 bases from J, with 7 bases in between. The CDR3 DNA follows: TGTGCCAGCAGCGGGCAGGCTAATGAAAAACTGTTTTTT. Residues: CASSGQANEKLFF.

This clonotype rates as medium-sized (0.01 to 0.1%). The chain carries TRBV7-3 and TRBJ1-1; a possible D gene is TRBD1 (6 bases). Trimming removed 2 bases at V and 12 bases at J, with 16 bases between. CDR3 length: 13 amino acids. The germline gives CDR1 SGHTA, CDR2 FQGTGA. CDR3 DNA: TGTGCCAGCAGCTTAGAAATGGACAGTGACTCTTTCTTT. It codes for CASSLEMDSDSFF.

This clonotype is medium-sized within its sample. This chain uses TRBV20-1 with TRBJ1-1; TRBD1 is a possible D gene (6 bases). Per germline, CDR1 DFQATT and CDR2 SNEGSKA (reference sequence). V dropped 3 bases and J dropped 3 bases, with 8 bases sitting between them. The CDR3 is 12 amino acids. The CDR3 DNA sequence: TGCAGTGCTAGCAGGGGTCACACTGAAGCTTTCTTT. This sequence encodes CSASRGHTEAFF.

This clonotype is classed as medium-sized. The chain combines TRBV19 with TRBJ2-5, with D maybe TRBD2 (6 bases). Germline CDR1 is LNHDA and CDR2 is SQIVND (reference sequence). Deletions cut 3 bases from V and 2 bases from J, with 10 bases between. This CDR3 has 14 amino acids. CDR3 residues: CASSIPGGQETQYF. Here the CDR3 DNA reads TGTGCCAGTAGTATCCCCGGGGGACAAGAGACCCAGTACTTC. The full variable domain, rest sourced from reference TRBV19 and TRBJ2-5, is DGGITQSPKYLFRKEGQNVTLSCEQNLNHDAMYWYRQDPGQGLRLIYYSQIVNDFQKGDIAEGYSVSREKKESFPLTVTSAQKNPTAFYLCASSIPGGQETQYFGPGTRLLVL.

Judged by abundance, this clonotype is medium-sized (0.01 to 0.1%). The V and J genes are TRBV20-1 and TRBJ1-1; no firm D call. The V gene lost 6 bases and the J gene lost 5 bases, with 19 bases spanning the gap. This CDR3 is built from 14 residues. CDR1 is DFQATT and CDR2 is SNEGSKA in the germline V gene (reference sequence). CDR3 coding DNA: TGCAGTGCACGAGGCCCGGGAACCGAGACTGAAGCTTTCTTT. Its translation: CSARGPGTETEAFF.

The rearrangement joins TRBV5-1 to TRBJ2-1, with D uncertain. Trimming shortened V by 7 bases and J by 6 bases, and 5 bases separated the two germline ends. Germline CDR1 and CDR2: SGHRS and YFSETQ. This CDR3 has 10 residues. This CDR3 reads CASGSNEQFF. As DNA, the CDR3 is TGCGCCAGCGGCAGCAATGAGCAGTTCTTC. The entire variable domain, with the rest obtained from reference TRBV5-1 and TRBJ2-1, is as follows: KAGVTQTPRYLIKTRGQQVTLSCSPISGHRSVSWYQQTPGQGLQFLFEYFSETQRNKGNFPGRFSGRQFSNSRSEMNVSTLELGDSALYLCASGSNEQFFGPGTRLTVL.

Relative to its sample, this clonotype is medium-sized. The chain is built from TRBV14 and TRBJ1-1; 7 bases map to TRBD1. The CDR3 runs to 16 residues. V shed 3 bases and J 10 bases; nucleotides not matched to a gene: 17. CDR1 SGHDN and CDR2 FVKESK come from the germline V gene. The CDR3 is CASSHADTGARSRAFF. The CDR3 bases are TGTGCCAGCAGCCACGCTGATACAGGGGCTCGTAGTAGAGCTTTCTTT.

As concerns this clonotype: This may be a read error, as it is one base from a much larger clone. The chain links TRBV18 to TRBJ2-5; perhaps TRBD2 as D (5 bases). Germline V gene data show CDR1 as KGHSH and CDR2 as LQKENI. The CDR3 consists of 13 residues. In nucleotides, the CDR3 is TGTGCCAGCTCACCGATGAACGGGGAGACCAAGTACTTC. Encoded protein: CASSPMNGETKYF.

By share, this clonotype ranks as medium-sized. The CDR3 DNA reads TGTGCCAGCAAAGGGAGGGAAAATCAGCCCCAGCATTTT. As protein: CASKGRENQPQHF. J is TRBJ1-5 and V is TRBV6-2 or TRBV6-3; D is unresolved. Germline V gene data show CDR1 as MNHEY and CDR2 as SVGEGT. The V end was cut by 7 bases, the J end by 4 bases, with 11 bases between. CDR3 length: 13 residues.